The 5 T cell receptor beta chains given below trace back to one sample, sequenced in a study of CD8 T cells in ankylosing spondylitis. Their specific antigens are unknown. A single record per CDR3 protein comes from TCRdb applying MiXCR to the 5' RACE reads. The table records about 500,000 distinct CDR3 sequences, over 9.5% of them present only once. Findings of the study overall: Ankylosing spondylitis blood appeared to be characterized by a TCR beta motif of eight highly homologous variants.

Sequencing was carried out using blood, either unsorted or a sorted T cell fraction (not recorded which). Receptors were obtained from a male donor with ankylosing spondylitis.

The chain uses TRBV29-1 and TRBJ2-7; 8 bases match TRBD2. The CDR3 extends over 12 amino acids. With V trimmed by 8 bases and J by 4 bases, 7 bases remained unmatched. Germline assignment: CDR1 SQVTM and CDR2 ANQGSEA. The CDR3 DNA reads TGCAGCACCCTATCGGGGGGGTACGAGCAGTACTTC. It yields the protein CSTLSGGYEQYF.

This clonotype was seen at least ten times. The gene calls are TRBV7-8 and TRBJ2-4; D is tentatively TRBD1 or TRBD2 (6 bases each). The V gene lost 1 base and the J gene lost 0 bases, with 10 bases spanning the gap. The CDR3 loop spans 16 amino acids. Germline assignment: CDR1 SGHVS and CDR2 FQNEAQ. CDR3 region: CASSLGGGLAKNIQYF. CDR3 DNA: TGTGCCAGCAGCTTAGGTGGGGGGCTAGCCAAAAACATTCAGTACTTC.

This clonotype showed up just a few times. V gene TRBV5-6 combines with J gene TRBJ1-2; unclear D gene. Germline CDR1 reads SGHDT; CDR2 reads YYEEEE. The CDR3 loop spans 11 amino acids. Trimming left V 4 bases short and J 10 bases short, with 11 bases between. In DNA form, the CDR3 reads TGTGCCAGCAGCCACTCGTTGTTCTACACCTTC. It translates to CASSHSLFYTF.

A few counts support this clonotype. The V call is TRBV24-1, the J call TRBJ1-6; D is undetermined. V was shortened by 11 bases and J by 8 bases, with 15 bases between the two germline ends. The length of the CDR3 is 13 residues. From germline, CDR1 is KGHDR and CDR2 SFDVKD. CDR3 nucleotide sequence: TGTGCCAGTTCGAAAGACGAATATTCACCCCTCCACTTT. It yields the protein CASSKDEYSPLHF.

In its sample, this clonotype was seen a few times. The chain joins TRBV5-1 to TRBJ2-7; no reliable D call. Germline CDR1 reads SGHRS; CDR2 reads YFSETQ. V lost 0 bases, J lost 2 bases, and 12 bases lay in between. The CDR3 consists of 15 residues. The CDR3 is CASSLVSGAAYEQYV. The DNA for the CDR3 is TGCGCCAGCAGCTTGGTTTCGGGCGCAGCCTACGAGCAGTACGTC.